A single sample is the source of the 15 T cell receptor beta chains below, sequenced in a study of early T cells in non-severe SARS-CoV-2 infection. TCRdb itself ran the 5' RACE reads through MiXCR, one entry per CDR3 protein. The sample yields about 52,000 distinct CDR3 sequences, approximately 6.2% seen once. Sequencing was performed on whole blood. These receptors came from an adult who was a healthcare worker with PCR-confirmed SARS-CoV-2 infection or an uninfected control (not recorded which).

This clonotype was found many times. The rearrangement uses TRBV27 and TRBJ2-1, with TRBD1 matching 7 bases. The CDR3 sequence is 15 residues long. The germline gives CDR1 MNHEY, CDR2 SMNVEV (reference sequence). Trimming at V came to 4 bases and at J to 2 bases, leaving 5 bases not matched to a gene. The CDR3 DNA reads as TGTGCCAGCAGTTCGCAGGGGGACCCCTACAATGAGCAGTTCTTC. This gives the protein CASSSQGDPYNEQFF.

This clonotype was seen a handful of times. The chain is built from TRBV7-2 and TRBJ1-1, with D unclear. Looked up from germline, CDR1 is SGHTA and CDR2 is FQGNSA. V dropped 5 bases and J dropped 0 bases, with 7 bases sitting between them. This CDR3 has 13 residues. DNA of the CDR3: TGTGCCAGCAGCCAACAGATGAACACTGAAGCTTTCTTT. Translating gives CASSQQMNTEAFF.

This clonotype occurred many times. The CDR3 sequence is CASSGDRDSGANVLTF. As DNA, the CDR3 is TGTGCCAGCAGCGGGGACAGAGACTCTGGGGCCAACGTCCTGACTTTC. The rearrangement uses TRBV9 and TRBJ2-6; TRBD1 aligns across 7 bases. The CDR3 is 16 residues long. The V gene end was trimmed by 3 bases and the J gene end by 0 bases; junction bases not matched to a gene: 3. The V gene's germline CDR1 is SGDLS and CDR2 YYNGEE. Based on the CDR3 plus reference TRBV9 and TRBJ2-6, the full variable domain is DSGVTQTPKHLITATGQRVTLRCSPRSGDLSVYWYQQSLDQGLQFLIQYYNGEERAKGNILERFSAQQFPDLHSELNLSSLELGDSALYFCASSGDRDSGANVLTFGAGSRLTVL.

In nucleotides, the CDR3 is TGCGCCAGCAGCCAAGTTCTGGATCAGCCCCAGCATTTT. It yields the protein CASSQVLDQPQHF. The chain couples TRBV4-1 to TRBJ1-5; D unclear. Per the germline V gene, CDR1 is MGHRA and CDR2 is YSYEKL. The CDR3 extends over 13 amino acids. With 1 base removed from V and 5 bases from J, the gap between germline ends came to 6 bases.

This clonotype was recorded many times. The CDR3 reads CASSYDPRGNQPQHF. The CDR3 region has the DNA TGTGCCAGCAGTTACGACCCCCGTGGCAATCAGCCCCAGCATTTT. The chain joins TRBV6-6 to TRBJ1-5, with D hard to call. The CDR3 covers 15 residues. Germline CDR1 is MNHNY and CDR2 is SVGAGI (reference sequence). V was shortened by 2 bases and J by 2 bases, with 10 bases between the two germline ends.

The rearrangement links TRBV10-3 to TRBJ2-7; D tentatively fits TRBD1 or TRBD2 (6 bases each). The V and J ends lost 4 bases and 0 bases respectively, with 10 bases between them. The CDR3 contains 14 residues. Germline-derived CDR1 and CDR2 are ENHRY and SYGVKD. This chain's CDR3 is CAISVGGVSYEQYF. CDR3 bases: TGTGCCATCAGTGTGGGGGGCGTCTCCTACGAGCAGTACTTC.

The chain combines TRBV29-1 with TRBJ2-7; D tentatively fits TRBD1 or TRBD2 (5 bases each). This CDR3 region has 11 residues. Trimming took off 3 bases at V and 2 bases at J, with 5 bases between the two ends. Per germline, CDR1 SQVTM and CDR2 ANQGSEA. CDR3 sequence reads: CSVEGAYEQYF. The CDR3 DNA follows: TGCAGCGTTGAGGGGGCCTACGAGCAGTACTTC.

This clonotype was seen repeatedly, ten times or more. The genes are TRBV7-9 and TRBJ1-1; tentatively, D is TRBD1 (5 bases). Germline V gene data show CDR1 as SEHNR and CDR2 as FQNEAQ (reference sequence). The V gene lost 3 bases and the J gene lost 3 bases, with 8 bases spanning the gap. This CDR3 region has 13 residues. In DNA, the CDR3 is TGTGCCAGCAGCTTTACCAGGGACACTGAAGCTTTCTTT. Its protein product is CASSFTRDTEAFF.

The chain recombines TRBV30 with TRBJ2-2; 9 bases agree with TRBD1. The CDR3 spans 15 residues. V lost 3 bases to trimming and J lost 5 bases; unmatched junction nucleotides: 7. CDR1 and CDR2 from the germline V gene are GTSNPN and SVGIG (reference sequence). The chain's CDR3 is CAWSDRGYSTGELFF. The CDR3 DNA is TGTGCCTGGAGCGACAGGGGGTATTCTACCGGGGAGCTGTTTTTT.

This clonotype was found many times. V gene TRBV27 combines with J gene TRBJ2-3, with D perhaps being TRBD1 or TRBD2 (5 bases each). This CDR3 spans 16 amino acids. Per germline, CDR1 MNHEY and CDR2 SMNVEV (reference sequence). V shed 6 bases and J shed 1 base, with 17 bases lying between them. The CDR3 nucleotides read TGTGCCAGCAGACGATCCGGGACCCCTGGCACAGATACGCAGTATTTT. Residues: CASRRSGTPGTDTQYF.

In this sample, this clonotype turned up many times. The rearrangement uses TRBV20-1 and TRBJ2-7, with TRBD1 matching over 8 bases. From germline, CDR1 is DFQATT and CDR2 SNEGSKA (reference sequence). CDR3 size: 15 residues. Trimming cost V 5 bases and J 5 bases; bases outside gene matches: 14. The CDR3 DNA reads as TGCAGTGCTGGCGAGTCAGGGGGCACTCGTGACGAGCAGTACTTC. This codes for CSAGESGGTRDEQYF.

The chain recombines TRBV4-3 with TRBJ2-3; 7 positions agree with TRBD2. Unmatched junction bases numbered 9, after V lost 0 bases and J lost 6 bases. Per germline, CDR1 LGHNA and CDR2 YSLEER. The CDR3 is 16 residues long. CDR3 bases: TGCGCCAGCAGCCAAGATGCAGCGGGGCCTGAGGATACGCAGTATTTT. Translated, it gives CASSQDAAGPEDTQYF.

In this sample, this clonotype turned up a few times. The rearrangement joins TRBV7-2 to TRBJ1-6; TRBD1 aligns across 9 bases. The CDR3 has 16 residues. The ends lost 2 bases at V and 14 bases at J; junction bases unmatched: 13. The germline V gene has CDR1 SGHTA and CDR2 FQGNSA. The CDR3 is CASSLTGTGLVYSLHF. In DNA, the CDR3 is TGTGCCAGCAGCTTAACCGGGACAGGGCTAGTTTATTCCCTCCACTTT.

In its sample, this clonotype was seen once. The V and J genes are TRBV21-1 and TRBJ1-2; the table names TRBD1, a call not compared with the DNA. TRBV21-1 is flagged as a pseudogene. The CDR3 totals 15 residues. The CDR3 DNA reads TGTGCCAGCACCCCCCGAGACTGGGGCGGCTATGGCTACACCTTC. It specifies CASTPRDWGGYGYTF.

This clonotype was found many times. The V gene is TRBV10-1, the J gene TRBJ2-7; no reliable D call. Trimming left V 5 bases short and J 1 base short, with 9 bases between. The CDR3 is made up of 13 amino acids. CDR1 is WNHNN and CDR2 is SYGVQD in the germline V gene (reference sequence). CDR3: CASSSGFSYEQYF. Here the CDR3 DNA reads TGCGCCAGCAGTTCCGGGTTTTCCTACGAGCAGTACTTC.